These 23 T cell receptor beta chains came from one sample sequenced in a study of response to subunit inactivated influenza vaccine (dated by TCRdb to the late 2010s). Library preparation used RT-PCR. TCRdb lists the instrument as Illumina HiSeq 2500. The public sequencing data were trimmed at Q25 with fastp and processed into clonotypes with MiXCR by TCRdb, which kept only in-frame beta chains. Each entry merges the rows of one CDR3 protein and shows their most common DNA and genes. The sample table contains around 170,000 distinct CDR3 sequences; only one count was recorded for over 8.5% of them. The leading ten clones occupy around 40% of the sample. Here the sequenced sample was CD8+ T cells sorted from PBMCs, taken 23 to 25 months after vaccination. These receptors all come from a man between 50 and 75 years old who received an inactivated influenza vaccine. Donor details come from another sample of the same person, matched by shared clones.

This clonotype has more than one count but fewer than ten. The rearrangement joins TRBV5-1 to TRBJ2-7, with 10 bases aligning to TRBD2. The CDR3 runs to 16 residues. CDR1 is SGHRS and CDR2 is YFSETQ in the germline V gene. V lost 0 bases to trimming and J lost 4 bases; unmatched junction nucleotides: 7. CDR3 nucleotide sequence: TGCGCCAGCAGCTTGGCAATAGCGGGAGGACCGTACGAGCAGTACTTC. Its protein product is CASSLAIAGGPYEQYF.

The chain recombines TRBV27 with TRBJ1-1, with D possibly being TRBD1 (5 bases). Trimming took off 0 bases at V and 6 bases at J, with 11 bases between the two ends. CDR3 length: 14 amino acids. Germline lookup yields CDR1 MNHEY and CDR2 SMNVEV (reference sequence). CDR3 sequence reads: CASSLSGRVPEAFF. The CDR3 nucleotides read TGTGCCAGCAGTTTATCGGGCAGGGTCCCTGAAGCTTTCTTT.

The chain carries TRBV10-3 and TRBJ2-3; TRBD1 matches at 7 bases. The junction had 5 bases not matched to a gene; V was cut back by 3 bases and J by 2 bases. Germline V gives CDR1 ENHRY, CDR2 SYGVKD. There are 15 residues in the CDR3. Written as DNA, the CDR3 is TGTGCCATCAGTGAAACAGGGGACCACACAGATACGCAGTATTTT. This codes for CAISETGDHTDTQYF.

The V and J genes are TRBV7-9 and TRBJ2-1; the D is unclear. V lost 6 bases and J 7 bases, leaving 7 bases between the germline ends. CDR1 SEHNR and CDR2 FQNEAQ come from the germline V gene (reference sequence). There are 11 residues in the CDR3. The CDR3 is CASRMGNEQFF. CDR3 sequence (DNA): TGTGCCAGCAGAATGGGGAATGAGCAGTTCTTC. The whole variable domain, filled in from reference TRBV7-9 and TRBJ2-1, reads DTGVSQNPRHKITKRGQNVTFRCDPISEHNRLYWYRQTLGQGPEFLTYFQNEAQLEKSRLLSDRFSAERPKGSFSTLEIQRTEQGDSAMYLCASRMGNEQFFGPGTRLTVL.

The rearrangement links TRBV6-1 to TRBJ1-5, with 8 bases that match TRBD1. This CDR3 has 15 residues. Germline trimming cut 6 bases from V and 4 bases from J; bases unmatched to any gene: 8. CDR1 and CDR2 (germline): MNHNS, SASEGT. The CDR3 here is CASSDTGGTNQPQHF. Written as DNA, the CDR3 is TGTGCCAGCAGCGACACAGGGGGTACTAATCAGCCCCAGCATTTT.

This clonotype was seen many times. The J gene is TRBJ1-1, the V gene TRBV5-5, with D hard to call. V gave up 1 base and J gave up 2 bases, with 3 bases separating them. Per the germline V gene, CDR1 is SGHKS and CDR2 is YYEKEE (reference sequence). This CDR3 is built from 12 residues. CDR3 in DNA: TGTGCCAGCAGCTTGTCCAACACTGAAGCTTTCTTT. This gives the protein CASSLSNTEAFF. Looking up the rest from reference TRBV5-5 and TRBJ1-1 gives the full variable domain: DAGVTQSPTHLIKTRGQQVTLRCSPISGHKSVSWYQQVLGQGPQFIFQYYEKEERGRGNFPDRFSARQFPNYSSELNVNALLLGDSALYLCASSLSNTEAFFGQGTRLTVV.

The chain combines TRBV30 with TRBJ2-3; maybe TRBD2 (6 bases). The length of the CDR3 is 14 residues. Germline CDR1 reads GTSNPN; CDR2 reads SVGIG (reference sequence). V was clipped by 0 bases and J by 2 bases, with 9 bases between them. The CDR3 is CAWSVDYLTDTQYF. Here the CDR3 DNA reads TGTGCCTGGAGTGTGGACTACCTCACAGATACGCAGTATTTT.

The rearrangement uses TRBV5-1 and TRBJ2-3, with a possible D match to TRBD2 (5 bases). The V and J ends lost 0 bases and 3 bases respectively, with 23 bases between them. This CDR3 comprises 19 residues. CDR1 and CDR2 (germline): SGHRS, YFSETQ. The CDR3 here is CASSLGSSSSSLRTDTQYF. CDR3 in DNA: TGCGCCAGCAGCTTGGGGTCGAGTTCGTCTAGCCTAAGGACAGATACGCAGTATTTT.

The rearrangement uses TRBV4-1 and TRBJ2-1, with TRBD2 identical over 8 bases. V lost 3 bases and J lost 4; bases outside the gene matches: 11. Germline V gene lookup returns CDR1 MGHRA and CDR2 YSYEKL. CDR3 length: 17 residues. The CDR3 DNA reads as TGCGCCAGCAGCCACCCACCGACGGTAGCGGGGTACAATGAGCAGTTCTTC. This encodes CASSHPPTVAGYNEQFF.

The chain links TRBV20-1 to TRBJ2-3, with D hard to call. The V and J ends lost 7 bases and 5 bases respectively, with 22 bases between them. Germline CDR1 DFQATT, CDR2 SNEGSKA (reference sequence). The CDR3 extends over 15 amino acids. The DNA for the CDR3 is TGCAGTGGCACGAACTTTAAGGGTCTCGAAGATACGCAGTATTTT. Protein: CSGTNFKGLEDTQYF.

This clonotype has just a few counts. The chain uses TRBV2 and TRBJ2-7; TRBD1 might be the D (6 bases). There are 13 residues in the CDR3. V was pared by 8 bases and J by 4 bases, with 15 bases between. From germline, CDR1 is SNHLY and CDR2 FYNNEI. Here the CDR3 DNA reads TGTGCCAGCGAGGGTGGGACACCTTACGAGCAGTACTTC. Amino acid sequence: CASEGGTPYEQYF.

The sample holds a few counts of this clonotype. The rearrangement joins TRBV9 to TRBJ2-7; unclear D gene. This CDR3 has 16 amino acids. V was shortened by 4 bases and J by 2 bases, with 19 bases between the two germline ends. Per germline, CDR1 SGDLS and CDR2 YYNGEE. The CDR3 nucleotides read TGTGCCAGCAGCCCCTTCGGGCAGGAGACCCCCTACGAGCAGTACTTC. Protein product: CASSPFGQETPYEQYF.

In DNA, the CDR3 is TGCAGTGCTAGTCTGGCTAGCGGGCTTCAAGAGACCCAGTACTTC. This sequence encodes CSASLASGLQETQYF. V is TRBV20-1 and J is TRBJ2-5; 8 bases line up with TRBD2. This CDR3 has 15 amino acids. The V segment lost 3 bases and the J segment 2 bases; nucleotides outside the gene matches: 8. Germline V lookup: CDR1 DFQATT, CDR2 SNEGSKA (reference sequence).

This clonotype was recorded at least ten times. Germline is not matched at one junction end, which may reflect a read error. The chain couples TRBV3-1 to TRBJ2-7; D ambiguous. Germline CDR1 reads LGHDT; CDR2 reads YNNKEL (reference sequence). The CDR3 covers 14 residues. CDR3 coding DNA: TGCGCCAGCAGCCAAGGTGGCGGCTCCTACGAGCAGTACTTC. Protein product: CASSQGGGSYEQYF.

The chain is built from TRBV4-2 and TRBJ2-1; D perhaps matches TRBD2 (6 bases). The ends were cut back, 0 bases at V and 5 bases at J, with 20 bases in the middle. Looked up from germline, CDR1 is LGHNA and CDR2 is YNFKEQ. The CDR3 covers 18 residues. This chain's CDR3 is CASSQDSWRGARDNEQFF. As DNA, the CDR3 is TGTGCCAGCAGCCAAGATTCGTGGAGGGGCGCCCGGGACAATGAGCAGTTCTTC.

A few counts support this clonotype. This chain uses TRBV20-1 with TRBJ2-7; tentative D call: TRBD2 (7 bases). V shed 5 bases and J shed 5 bases, with 22 bases lying between them. This CDR3 has 15 residues. The germline V gene has CDR1 DFQATT and CDR2 SNEGSKA (reference sequence). The CDR3 DNA reads as TGCAGTGCTGAGGGATGGGGGGGCGTATTAGACGAGCAGTACTTC. Translating gives CSAEGWGGVLDEQYF.

The table lists this clonotype with a few counts. The chain carries TRBV10-3 and TRBJ2-7; 8 nucleotides agree with TRBD1. Germline-derived CDR1 and CDR2 are ENHRY and SYGVKD. V lost 0 bases, J lost 3 bases, and 7 bases stayed unmatched. The CDR3 has 16 residues. The chain's CDR3 is CAISESRGTGYYEQYF. The CDR3 DNA reads TGTGCCATCAGTGAGTCCCGCGGGACAGGCTACTACGAGCAGTACTTC.

This chain connects TRBV12-3 or TRBV12-4 to TRBJ2-7; the match to TRBD1 covers 9 bases. The ends lost 5 bases at V and 2 bases at J; junction bases unmatched: 7. The CDR3 extends over 15 amino acids. The CDR3 DNA follows: TGTGCCAGCAGTCCAAGGACAGGGGCCGCCTACGAGCAGTACTTC. Protein: CASSPRTGAAYEQYF.

This clonotype was detected ten times or more. The chain employs TRBV7-8 and TRBJ1-4; 7 positions agree with TRBD1. Germline V gene data show CDR1 as SGHVS and CDR2 as FQNEAQ. The CDR3 has 17 residues. V trimming: 3 bases; J trimming: 0 bases; junction bases outside the gene matches: 7. DNA for the CDR3: TGTGCCAGCAGCTTTCAGGGGGGGCTAGCAACTAATGAAAAACTGTTTTTT. Translated, it gives CASSFQGGLATNEKLFF. The whole variable domain, remainder taken from reference TRBV7-8 and TRBJ1-4, is GAGVSQSPRYKVAKRGQDVALRCDPISGHVSLFWYQQALGQGPEFLTYFQNEAQLDKSGLPSDRFFAERPEGSVSTLKIQRTQQEDSAVYLCASSFQGGLATNEKLFFGSGTQLSVL.

The chain joins TRBV6-1 to TRBJ1-2, with 7 nucleotides matching TRBD1. The CDR3 has 16 amino acids. Trimming removed 4 bases from V and 5 bases from J; junction bases left unmatched: 13. The germline V gene encodes CDR1 MNHNS and CDR2 SASEGT. CDR3 residues: CASSAQTGPRGYGYTF. The CDR3 bases are TGTGCCAGCAGTGCCCAGACAGGGCCTCGTGGGTATGGCTACACCTTC.

This clonotype was detected only a few times. The chain has TRBV6-5 and TRBJ1-3; D is possibly TRBD1 (5 bases). This CDR3 contains 16 residues. Looked up from germline, CDR1 is MNHEY and CDR2 is SVGAGI. V was shortened by 4 bases and J by 0 bases, with 13 bases between the two germline ends. The CDR3 coding sequence is TGTGCCAGCAGTTGGGACCCGGACTCCTCTGGAAACACCATATATTTT. Protein: CASSWDPDSSGNTIYF.

This clonotype occurred many times. As DNA, the CDR3 is TGTGCCAGCAGTTCCCTGGAGGAACAAGAGACCCAGTACTTC. Encoded protein: CASSSLEEQETQYF. The chain combines TRBV12-3 or TRBV12-4 with TRBJ2-5; D may be TRBD2 (5 bases). V dropped 4 bases and J dropped 2 bases, with 11 bases sitting between them. This CDR3 contains 14 residues.

This clonotype showed up many times. V usage is TRBV27 and J usage is TRBJ2-3; TRBD2 matches 7 bases. V lost 5 bases to trimming and J lost 0 bases; unmatched junction nucleotides: 8. The CDR3 covers 16 residues. CDR1 is MNHEY and CDR2 is SMNVEV in the germline V gene (reference sequence). CDR3 loop: CASSKRLASSTDTQYF. The CDR3 DNA sequence: TGTGCCAGCAGTAAACGACTAGCCAGTAGCACAGATACGCAGTATTTT.